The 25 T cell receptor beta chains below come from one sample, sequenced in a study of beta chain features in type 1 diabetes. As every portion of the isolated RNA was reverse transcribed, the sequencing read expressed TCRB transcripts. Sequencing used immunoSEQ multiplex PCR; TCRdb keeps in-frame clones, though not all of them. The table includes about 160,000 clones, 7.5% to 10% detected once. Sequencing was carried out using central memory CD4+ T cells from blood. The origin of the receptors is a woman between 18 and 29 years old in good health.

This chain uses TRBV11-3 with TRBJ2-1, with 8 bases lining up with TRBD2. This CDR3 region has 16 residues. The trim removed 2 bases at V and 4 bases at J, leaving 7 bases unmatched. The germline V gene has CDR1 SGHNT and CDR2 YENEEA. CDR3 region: CASSLITSGYYNEQFF. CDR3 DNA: TGTGCCAGCAGCTTAATTACTAGCGGCTATTACAATGAGCAGTTCTTC.

For the CDR3, the DNA is TGTGCCAGCAGCTTAGCGGGATCGGGACTGAGTAATTCACCCCTCCACTTT. Its protein is CASSLAGSGLSNSPLHF. This chain links TRBV7-2 with TRBJ1-6, with a tentative D call TRBD1 (5 bases). The CDR3 totals 17 residues. Germline V gene data show CDR1 as SGHTA and CDR2 as FQGNSA. The V end lost 0 bases, the J end lost 6 bases, and 15 bases lay between the germline ends. The full variable domain, its missing parts supplied by reference TRBV7-2 and TRBJ1-6, is GAGVSQSPSNKVTEKGKDVELRCDPISGHTALYWYRQSLGQGLEFLIYFQGNSAPDKSGLPSDRFSAERTGGSVSTLTIQRTQQEDSAVYLCASSLAGSGLSNSPLHFGNGTRLTVT.

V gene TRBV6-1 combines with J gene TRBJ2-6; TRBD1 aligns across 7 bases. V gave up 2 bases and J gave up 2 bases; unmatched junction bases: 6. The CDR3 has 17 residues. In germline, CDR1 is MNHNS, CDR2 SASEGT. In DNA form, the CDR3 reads TGTGCCAGCAGTGAAACCCTCACAGGGGCTGGGGCCAACGTCCTGACTTTC. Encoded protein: CASSETLTGAGANVLTF.

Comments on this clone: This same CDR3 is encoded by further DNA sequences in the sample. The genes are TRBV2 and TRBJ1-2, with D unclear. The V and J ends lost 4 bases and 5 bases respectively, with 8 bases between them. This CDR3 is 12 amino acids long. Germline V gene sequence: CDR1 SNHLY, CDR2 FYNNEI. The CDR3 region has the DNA TGTGCCAGCAGTGGCCGGGATTATGGCTACACCTTC. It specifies CASSGRDYGYTF.

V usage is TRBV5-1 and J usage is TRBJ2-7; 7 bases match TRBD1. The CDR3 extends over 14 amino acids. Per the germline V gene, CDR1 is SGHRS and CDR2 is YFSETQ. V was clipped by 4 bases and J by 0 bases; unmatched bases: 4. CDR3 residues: CASSVGQDSYEQYF. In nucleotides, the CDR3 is TGCGCCAGCAGCGTCGGACAGGACTCCTACGAGCAGTACTTC.

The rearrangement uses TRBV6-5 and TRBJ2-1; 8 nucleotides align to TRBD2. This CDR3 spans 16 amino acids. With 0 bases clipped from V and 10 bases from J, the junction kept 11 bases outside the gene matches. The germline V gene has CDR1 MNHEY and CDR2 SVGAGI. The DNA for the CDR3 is TGTGCCAGCAGTTACTCGCCGGGACTAGGAGGAAGAGAGCAGTTCTTC. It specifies CASSYSPGLGGREQFF.

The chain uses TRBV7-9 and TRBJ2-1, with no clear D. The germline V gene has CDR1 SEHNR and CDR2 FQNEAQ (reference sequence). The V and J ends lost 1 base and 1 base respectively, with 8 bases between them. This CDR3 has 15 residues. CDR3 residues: CASSLDRASYNEQFF. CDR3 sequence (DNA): TGTGCCAGCAGCTTAGATCGTGCGTCCTACAATGAGCAGTTCTTC.

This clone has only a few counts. The CDR3 coding sequence is TGTGCCAGCAGCTTAGGGGAGAACTACGAGCAGTACTTC. This gives the protein CASSLGENYEQYF. The chain has TRBV11-1 and TRBJ2-7, with D possibly TRBD2 on 5 matching bases. With 1 base removed from V and 3 bases from J, the gap between germline ends came to 7 bases. Germline V gene lookup returns CDR1 SGHAT and CDR2 FQDESV (reference sequence). The CDR3 contains 13 residues.

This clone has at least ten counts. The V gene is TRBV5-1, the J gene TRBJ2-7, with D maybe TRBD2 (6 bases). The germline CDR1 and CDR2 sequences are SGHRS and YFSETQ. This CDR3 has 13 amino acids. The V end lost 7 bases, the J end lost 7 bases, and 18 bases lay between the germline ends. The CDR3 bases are TGCGCCAGCGGGGGTCCGGGAGCGGCTGAGCAGTACTTC. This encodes CASGGPGAAEQYF.

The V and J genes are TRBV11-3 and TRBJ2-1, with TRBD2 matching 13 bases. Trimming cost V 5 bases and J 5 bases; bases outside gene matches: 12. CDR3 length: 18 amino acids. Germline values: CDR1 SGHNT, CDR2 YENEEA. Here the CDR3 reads CASSVGLAGQQMDNEQFF. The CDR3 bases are TGTGCCAGCAGCGTGGGACTAGCGGGGCAGCAAATGGACAATGAGCAGTTCTTC.

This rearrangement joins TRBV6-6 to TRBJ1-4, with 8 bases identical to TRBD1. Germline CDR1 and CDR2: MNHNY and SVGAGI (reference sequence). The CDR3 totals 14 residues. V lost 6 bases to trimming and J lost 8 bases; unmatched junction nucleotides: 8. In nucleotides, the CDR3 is TGTGCCAGCAGGCTACAGGGGGAAGGGGAAAAACTGTTTTTT. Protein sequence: CASRLQGEGEKLFF.

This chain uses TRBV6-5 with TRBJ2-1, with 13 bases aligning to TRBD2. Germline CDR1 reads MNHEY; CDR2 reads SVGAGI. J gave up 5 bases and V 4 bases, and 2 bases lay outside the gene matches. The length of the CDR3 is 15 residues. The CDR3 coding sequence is TGTGCCAGCAGTTCCGGGACTAGCGGGAACAATGAGCAGTTCTTC. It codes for CASSSGTSGNNEQFF.

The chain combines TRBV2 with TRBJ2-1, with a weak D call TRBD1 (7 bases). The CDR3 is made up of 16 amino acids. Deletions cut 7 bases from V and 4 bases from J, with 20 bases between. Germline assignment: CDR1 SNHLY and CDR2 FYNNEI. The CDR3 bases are TGTGCCAGCAACGGGGCGGAGGGGGCGGGGTACAATGAGCAGTTCTTC. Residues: CASNGAEGAGYNEQFF.

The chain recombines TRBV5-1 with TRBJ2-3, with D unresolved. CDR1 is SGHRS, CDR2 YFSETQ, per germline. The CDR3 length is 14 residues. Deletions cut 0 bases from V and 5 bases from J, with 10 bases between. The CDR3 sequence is CASSLDPSGDTQYF. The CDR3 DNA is TGCGCCAGCAGCTTGGACCCGTCAGGAGATACGCAGTATTTT.

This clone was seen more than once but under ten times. Written as DNA, the CDR3 is TGTGCCAGCAGACCCGTTAGCGGGGGGGAAGAGCAGTTCTTC. Translation: CASRPVSGGEEQFF. V and J are TRBV6-5 and TRBJ2-1, with 11 bases lining up with TRBD2. The CDR3 contains 14 residues. The germline CDR1 and CDR2 sequences are MNHEY and SVGAGI. The V and J ends lost 6 bases and 10 bases, in that order; junction bases with no gene match: 8.

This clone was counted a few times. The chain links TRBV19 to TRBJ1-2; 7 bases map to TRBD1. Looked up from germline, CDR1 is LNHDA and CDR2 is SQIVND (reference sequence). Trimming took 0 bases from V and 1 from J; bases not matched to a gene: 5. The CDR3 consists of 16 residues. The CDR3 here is CASSIDPTGFNYGYTF. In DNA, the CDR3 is TGTGCCAGTAGTATAGACCCGACAGGGTTTAACTATGGCTACACCTTC.

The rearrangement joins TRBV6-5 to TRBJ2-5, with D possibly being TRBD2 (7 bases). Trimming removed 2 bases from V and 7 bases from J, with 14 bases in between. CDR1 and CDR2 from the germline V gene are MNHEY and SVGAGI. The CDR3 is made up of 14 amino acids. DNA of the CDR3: TGTGCCAGCAGTTACGGAGGGGGGGTTCGGACCCAGTACTTC. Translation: CASSYGGGVRTQYF.

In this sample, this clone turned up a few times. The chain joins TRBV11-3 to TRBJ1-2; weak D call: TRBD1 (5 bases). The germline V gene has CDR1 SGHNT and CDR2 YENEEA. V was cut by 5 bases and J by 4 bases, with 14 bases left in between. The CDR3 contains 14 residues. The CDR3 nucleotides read TGTGCCAGCAGCCTCCGGCAGGGCTTCTATGGCTACACCTTC. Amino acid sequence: CASSLRQGFYGYTF.

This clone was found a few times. The CDR3 here is CSVVGQGGYSSYEQYF. For the CDR3, the DNA is TGCAGCGTTGTGGGACAGGGGGGATACAGCTCCTACGAGCAGTACTTC. The chain employs TRBV29-1 and TRBJ2-7; 11 nucleotides match TRBD1. Germline V gives CDR1 SQVTM, CDR2 ANQGSEA. Trimming removed 4 bases from V and 0 bases from J; junction bases left unmatched: 8. The CDR3 is 16 residues long.

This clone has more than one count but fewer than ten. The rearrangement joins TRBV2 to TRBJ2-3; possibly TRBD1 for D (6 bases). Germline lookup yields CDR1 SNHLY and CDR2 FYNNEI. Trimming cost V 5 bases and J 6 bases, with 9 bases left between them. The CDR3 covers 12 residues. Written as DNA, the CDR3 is TGTGCCAGCAGTTACAGGGCCGATACGCAGTATTTT. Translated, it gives CASSYRADTQYF.

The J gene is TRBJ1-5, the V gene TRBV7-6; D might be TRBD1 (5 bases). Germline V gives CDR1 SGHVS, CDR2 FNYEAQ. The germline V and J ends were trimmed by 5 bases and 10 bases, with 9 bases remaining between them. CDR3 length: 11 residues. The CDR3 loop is CASSNQGPQHF. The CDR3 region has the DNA TGTGCCAGCAGCAATCAGGGACCCCAGCATTTT.

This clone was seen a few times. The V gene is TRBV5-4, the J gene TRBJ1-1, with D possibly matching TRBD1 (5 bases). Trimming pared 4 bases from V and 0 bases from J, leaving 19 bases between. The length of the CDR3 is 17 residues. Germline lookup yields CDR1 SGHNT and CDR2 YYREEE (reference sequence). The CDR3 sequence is CASSQASEVGVNTEAFF. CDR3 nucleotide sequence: TGTGCCAGCAGCCAAGCTTCCGAGGTAGGGGTGAACACTGAAGCTTTCTTT.

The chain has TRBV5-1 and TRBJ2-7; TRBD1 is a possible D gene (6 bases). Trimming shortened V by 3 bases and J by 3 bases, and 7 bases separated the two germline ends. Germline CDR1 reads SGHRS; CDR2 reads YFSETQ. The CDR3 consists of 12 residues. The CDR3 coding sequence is TGCGCCAGCAGCTCGGGACACTACGAGCAGTACTTC. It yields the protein CASSSGHYEQYF.

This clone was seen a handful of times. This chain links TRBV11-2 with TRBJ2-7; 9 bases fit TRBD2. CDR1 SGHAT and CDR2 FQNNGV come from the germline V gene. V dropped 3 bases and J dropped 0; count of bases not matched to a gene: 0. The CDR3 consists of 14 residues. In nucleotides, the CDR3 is TGTGCCAGCAGCTTTAGCGGGAGCTCCTACGAGCAGTACTTC. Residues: CASSFSGSSYEQYF.

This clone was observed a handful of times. The CDR3: CASSQDLGRGFEQYF. The CDR3 DNA reads TGCGCCAGCAGCCAAGATTTGGGCAGGGGGTTCGAGCAGTACTTC. V usage is TRBV4-3 and J usage is TRBJ2-7; TRBD1 agrees at 7 bases. After removal of 0 bases from V and 6 bases from J, the junction contained 8 bases not matched to a gene. CDR3 length equals 15 residues. The germline gives CDR1 LGHNA, CDR2 YSLEER.